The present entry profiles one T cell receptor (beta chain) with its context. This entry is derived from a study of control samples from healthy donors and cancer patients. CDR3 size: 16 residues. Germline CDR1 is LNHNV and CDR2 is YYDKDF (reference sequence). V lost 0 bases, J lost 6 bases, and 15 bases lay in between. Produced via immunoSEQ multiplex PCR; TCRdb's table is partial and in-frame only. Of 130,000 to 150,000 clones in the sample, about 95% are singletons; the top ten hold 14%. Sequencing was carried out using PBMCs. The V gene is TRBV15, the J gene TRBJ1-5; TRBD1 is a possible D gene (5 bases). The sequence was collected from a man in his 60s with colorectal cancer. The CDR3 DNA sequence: TGTGCCACCAGCAGAGATGGACAAGTGAGTCTTCAGCCCCAGCATTTT. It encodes CATSRDGQVSLQPQHF.